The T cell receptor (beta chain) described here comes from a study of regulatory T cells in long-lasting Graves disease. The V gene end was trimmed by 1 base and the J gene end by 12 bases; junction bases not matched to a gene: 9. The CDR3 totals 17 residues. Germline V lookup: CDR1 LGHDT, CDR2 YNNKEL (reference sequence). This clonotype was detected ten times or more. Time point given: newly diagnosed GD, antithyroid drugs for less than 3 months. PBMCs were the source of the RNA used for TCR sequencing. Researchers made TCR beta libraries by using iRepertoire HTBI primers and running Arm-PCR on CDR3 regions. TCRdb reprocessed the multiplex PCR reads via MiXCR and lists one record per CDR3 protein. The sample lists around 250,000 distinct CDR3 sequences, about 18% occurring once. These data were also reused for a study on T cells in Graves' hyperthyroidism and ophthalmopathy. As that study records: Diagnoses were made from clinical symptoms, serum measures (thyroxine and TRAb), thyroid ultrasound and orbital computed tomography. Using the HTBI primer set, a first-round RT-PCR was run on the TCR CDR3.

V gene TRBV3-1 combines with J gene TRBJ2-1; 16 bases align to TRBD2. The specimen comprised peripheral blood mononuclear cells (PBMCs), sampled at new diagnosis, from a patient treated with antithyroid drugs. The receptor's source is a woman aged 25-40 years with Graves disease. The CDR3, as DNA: TGTGCCAGCAGCCAAGTTGACGGGACTAGCGGGGGGGCCGCGCAGTTCTTC. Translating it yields CASSQVDGTSGGAAQFF.